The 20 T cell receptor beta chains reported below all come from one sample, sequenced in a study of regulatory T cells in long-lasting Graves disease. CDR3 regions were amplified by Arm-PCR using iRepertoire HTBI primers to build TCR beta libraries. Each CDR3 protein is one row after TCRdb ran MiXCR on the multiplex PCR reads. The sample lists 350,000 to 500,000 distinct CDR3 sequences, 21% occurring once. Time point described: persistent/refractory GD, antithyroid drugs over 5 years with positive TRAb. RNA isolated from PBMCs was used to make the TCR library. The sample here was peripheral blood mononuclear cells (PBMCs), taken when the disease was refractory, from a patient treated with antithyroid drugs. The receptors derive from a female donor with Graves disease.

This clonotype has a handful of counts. In DNA form, the CDR3 reads TGTGCCAGCAGCTTAGCCGCGGCGGCCCGCGAGCAGTACTTC. Amino acid sequence: CASSLAAAAREQYF. This chain uses TRBV7-2 with TRBJ2-7, with D unclear. Trimming cost V 0 bases and J 6 bases, with 12 bases left between them. CDR3 length equals 14 residues. CDR1 and CDR2 (germline): SGHTA, FQGNSA.

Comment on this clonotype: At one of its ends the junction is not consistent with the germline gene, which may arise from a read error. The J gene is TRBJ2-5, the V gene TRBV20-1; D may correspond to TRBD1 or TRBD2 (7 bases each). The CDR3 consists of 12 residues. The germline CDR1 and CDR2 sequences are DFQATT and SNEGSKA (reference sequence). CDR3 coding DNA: TGCAGTGCGACGGGGGGTTCGGGACAGAAGTTCTTC. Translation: CSATGGSGQKFF.

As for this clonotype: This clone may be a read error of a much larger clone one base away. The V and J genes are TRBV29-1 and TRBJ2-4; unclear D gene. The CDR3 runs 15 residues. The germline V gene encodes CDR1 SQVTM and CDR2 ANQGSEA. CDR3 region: CSVNTDTLAKSIQYF. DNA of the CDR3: TGCAGCGTAAACACAGATACTTTAGCCAAAAGCATTCAGTACTTC. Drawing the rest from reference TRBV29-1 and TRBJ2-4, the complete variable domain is SAVISQKPSRDICQRGTSLTIQCQVDSQVTMMFWYRQQPGQSLTLIATANQGSEATYESGFVIDKFPISRPNLTFSTLTVSNMSPEDSSIYLCSVNTDTLAKSIQYFGAGTRLSVL.

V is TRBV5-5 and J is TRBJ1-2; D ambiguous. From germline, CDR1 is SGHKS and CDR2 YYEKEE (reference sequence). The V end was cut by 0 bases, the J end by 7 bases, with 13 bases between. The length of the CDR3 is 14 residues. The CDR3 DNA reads TGTGCCAGCAGCTTGGGCGAAGGGTTCGGTGGCTACACCTTC. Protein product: CASSLGEGFGGYTF.

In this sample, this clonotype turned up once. CDR3 protein: CSASPDGSYEQYF. DNA of the CDR3: TGCAGTGCTAGTCCGGACGGCTCCTACGAGCAGTACTTC. The genes are TRBV20-1 and TRBJ2-7; D unresolved. The V gene lost 3 bases and the J gene lost 0 bases, with 9 bases spanning the gap. CDR3 length: 13 amino acids. The germline gives CDR1 DFQATT, CDR2 SNEGSKA (reference sequence).

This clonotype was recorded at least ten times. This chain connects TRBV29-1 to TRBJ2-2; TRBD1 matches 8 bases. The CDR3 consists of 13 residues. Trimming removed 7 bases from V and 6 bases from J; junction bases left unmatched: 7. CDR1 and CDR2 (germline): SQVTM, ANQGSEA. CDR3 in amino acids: CSGQGALAGELFF. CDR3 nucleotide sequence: TGCAGCGGGCAGGGGGCGCTGGCCGGGGAGCTGTTTTTT.

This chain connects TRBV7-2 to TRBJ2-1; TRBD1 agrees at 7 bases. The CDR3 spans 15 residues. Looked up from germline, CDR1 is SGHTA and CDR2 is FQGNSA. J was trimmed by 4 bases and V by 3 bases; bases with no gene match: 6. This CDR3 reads CASSLGDSPYNEQFF. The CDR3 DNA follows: TGTGCCAGCAGCTTGGGGGACAGCCCATACAATGAGCAGTTCTTC.

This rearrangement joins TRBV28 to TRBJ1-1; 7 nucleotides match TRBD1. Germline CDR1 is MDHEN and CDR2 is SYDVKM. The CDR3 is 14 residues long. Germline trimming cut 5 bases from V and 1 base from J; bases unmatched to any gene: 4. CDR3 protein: CASSHRTGNTEAFF. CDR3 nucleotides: TGTGCCAGCAGTCACCGGACAGGGAACACTGAAGCTTTCTTT.

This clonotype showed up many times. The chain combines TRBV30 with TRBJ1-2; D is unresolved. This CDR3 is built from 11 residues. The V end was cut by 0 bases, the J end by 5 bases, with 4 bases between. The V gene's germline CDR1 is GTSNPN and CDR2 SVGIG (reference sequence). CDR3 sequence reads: CAWSVQYGYTF. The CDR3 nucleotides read TGTGCCTGGAGTGTACAGTATGGCTACACCTTC.

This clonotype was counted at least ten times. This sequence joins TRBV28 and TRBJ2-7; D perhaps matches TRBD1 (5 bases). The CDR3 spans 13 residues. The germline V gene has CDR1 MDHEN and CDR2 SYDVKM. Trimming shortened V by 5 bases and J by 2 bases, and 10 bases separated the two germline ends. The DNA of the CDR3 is TGTGCCAGCAGTAGACAGCAGACCTACGAGCAGTACTTC. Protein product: CASSRQQTYEQYF.

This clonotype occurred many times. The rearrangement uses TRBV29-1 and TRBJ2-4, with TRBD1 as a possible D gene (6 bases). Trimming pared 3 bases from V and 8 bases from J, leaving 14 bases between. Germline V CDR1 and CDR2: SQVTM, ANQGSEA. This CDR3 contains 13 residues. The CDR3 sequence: CSVESQGGYIQYF. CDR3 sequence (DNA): TGCAGCGTTGAGTCACAGGGTGGATACATTCAGTACTTC.

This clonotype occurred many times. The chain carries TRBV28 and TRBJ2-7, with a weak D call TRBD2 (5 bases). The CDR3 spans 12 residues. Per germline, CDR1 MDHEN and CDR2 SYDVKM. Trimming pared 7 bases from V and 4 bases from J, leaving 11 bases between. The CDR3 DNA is TGTGCCAGCATAAATAGCGTATACGAGCAGTACTTC. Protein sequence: CASINSVYEQYF.

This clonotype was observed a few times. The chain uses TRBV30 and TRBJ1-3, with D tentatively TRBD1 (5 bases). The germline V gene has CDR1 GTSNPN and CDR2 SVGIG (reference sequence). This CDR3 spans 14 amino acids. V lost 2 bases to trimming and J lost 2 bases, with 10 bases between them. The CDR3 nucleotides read TGTGCCTGGAGTTTAGGGGCAGCTGGAAACACCATATATTTT. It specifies CAWSLGAAGNTIYF.

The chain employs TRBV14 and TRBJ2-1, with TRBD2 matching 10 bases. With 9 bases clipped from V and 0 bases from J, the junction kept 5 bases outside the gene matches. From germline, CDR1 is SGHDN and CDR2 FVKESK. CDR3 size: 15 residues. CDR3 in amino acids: CASRPSGGSYNEQFF. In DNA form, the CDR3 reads TGTGCCAGTCGCCCTAGCGGGGGCTCCTACAATGAGCAGTTCTTC.

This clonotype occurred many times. The CDR3 DNA follows: TGTGCCAGCAGTTCCAACTCGGGGACAGGACTGTACGAGCAGTACTTC. Translating gives CASSSNSGTGLYEQYF. The rearrangement links TRBV28 to TRBJ2-7; 8 bases agree with TRBD1. V lost 4 bases and J lost 4; bases outside the gene matches: 12. This CDR3 region has 16 residues. Germline lookup yields CDR1 MDHEN and CDR2 SYDVKM.

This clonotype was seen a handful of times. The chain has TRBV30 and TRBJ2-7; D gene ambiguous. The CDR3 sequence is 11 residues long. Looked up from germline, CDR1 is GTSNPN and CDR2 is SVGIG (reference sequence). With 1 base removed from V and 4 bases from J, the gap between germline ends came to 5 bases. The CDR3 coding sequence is TGTGCCTGGAGTGCTATTTACGAGCAGTACTTC. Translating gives CAWSAIYEQYF.

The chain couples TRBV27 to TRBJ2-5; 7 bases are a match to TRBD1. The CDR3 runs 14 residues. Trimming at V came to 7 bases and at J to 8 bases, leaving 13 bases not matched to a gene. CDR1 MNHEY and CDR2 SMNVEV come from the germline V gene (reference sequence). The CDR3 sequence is CASKTGTVSGTQYF. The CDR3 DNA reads TGTGCCAGCAAGACCGGGACAGTCTCGGGTACCCAGTACTTC.

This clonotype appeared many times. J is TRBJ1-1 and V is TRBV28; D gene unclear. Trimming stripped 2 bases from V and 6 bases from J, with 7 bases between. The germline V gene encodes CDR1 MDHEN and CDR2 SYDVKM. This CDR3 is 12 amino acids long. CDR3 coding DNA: TGTGCCAGCAGTTTAAGGATATCTGAAGCTTTCTTT. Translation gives CASSLRISEAFF.

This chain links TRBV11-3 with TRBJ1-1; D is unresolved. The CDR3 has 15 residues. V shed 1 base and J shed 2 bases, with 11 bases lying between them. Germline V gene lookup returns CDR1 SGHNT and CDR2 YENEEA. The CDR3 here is CASSLAGETNTEAFF. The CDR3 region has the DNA TGTGCCAGCAGCTTAGCTGGGGAGACCAACACTGAAGCTTTCTTT.

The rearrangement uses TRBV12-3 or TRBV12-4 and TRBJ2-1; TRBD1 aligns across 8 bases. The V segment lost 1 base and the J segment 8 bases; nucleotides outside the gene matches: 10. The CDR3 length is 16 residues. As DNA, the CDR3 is TGTGCCAGCAGTTTAGTTGCGGACAGGGCTTACGATGAGCAGTTCTTC. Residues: CASSLVADRAYDEQFF.